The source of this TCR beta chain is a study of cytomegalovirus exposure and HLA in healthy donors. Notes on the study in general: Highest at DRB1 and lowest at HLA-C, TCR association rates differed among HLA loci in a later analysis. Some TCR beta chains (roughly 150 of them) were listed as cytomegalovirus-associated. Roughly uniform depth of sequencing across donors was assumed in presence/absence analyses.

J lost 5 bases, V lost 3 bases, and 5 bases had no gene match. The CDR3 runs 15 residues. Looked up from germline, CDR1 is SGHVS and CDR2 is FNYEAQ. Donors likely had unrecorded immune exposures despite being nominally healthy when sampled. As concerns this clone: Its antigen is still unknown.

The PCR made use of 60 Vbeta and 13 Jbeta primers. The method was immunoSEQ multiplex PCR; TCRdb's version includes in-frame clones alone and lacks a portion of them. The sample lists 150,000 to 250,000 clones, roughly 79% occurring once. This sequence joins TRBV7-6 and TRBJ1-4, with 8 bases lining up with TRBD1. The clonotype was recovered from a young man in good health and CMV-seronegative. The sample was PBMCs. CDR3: CASSLNRGLNEKLFF. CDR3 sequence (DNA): TGTGCCAGCAGCTTGAACAGGGGGTTAAATGAAAAACTGTTTTTT.